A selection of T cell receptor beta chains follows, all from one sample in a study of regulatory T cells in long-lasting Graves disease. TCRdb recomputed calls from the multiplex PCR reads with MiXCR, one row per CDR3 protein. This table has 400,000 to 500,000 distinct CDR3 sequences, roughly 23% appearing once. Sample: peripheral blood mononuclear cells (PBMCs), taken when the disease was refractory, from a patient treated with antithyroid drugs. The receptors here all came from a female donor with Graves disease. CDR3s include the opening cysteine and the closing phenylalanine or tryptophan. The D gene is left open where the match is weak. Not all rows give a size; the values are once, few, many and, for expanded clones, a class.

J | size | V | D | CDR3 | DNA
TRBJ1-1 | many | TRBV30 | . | CASPGTRNTEAFF | TGTGCCTCCCCCGGGACACGGAACACTGAAGCTTTCTTT
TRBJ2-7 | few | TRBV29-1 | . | CSVEEASEQYF | TGCAGCGTTGAAGAAGCTTCGGAGCAGTACTTC
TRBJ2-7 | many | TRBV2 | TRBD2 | CASSERVAGGTYEQYF | TGTGCCAGCAGTGAAAGGGTTGCGGGAGGAACTTACGAGCAGTACTTC
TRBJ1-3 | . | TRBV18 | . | CASSPQGGTGNTIYF | TGTGCCAGCTCACCACAAGGTGGGACTGGAAACACCATATATTTT
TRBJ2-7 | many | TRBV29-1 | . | CSVRTDEGSYEQYF | TGCAGCGTTAGGACCGACGAAGGTTCCTACGAGCAGTACTTC
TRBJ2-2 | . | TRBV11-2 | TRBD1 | CASSLLNRGVAGELFF | TGTGCCAGCAGCCTGCTTAACAGGGGGGTGGCCGGGGAGCTGTTTTTT
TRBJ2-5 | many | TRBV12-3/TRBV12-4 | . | CASTGREETQYF | TGTGCCAGCACGGGACGGGAAGAGACCCAGTACTTC
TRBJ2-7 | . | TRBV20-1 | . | CSVPERASSYEQYF | TGCAGTGTCCCAGAAAGGGCTAGCTCCTACGAGCAGTACTTC
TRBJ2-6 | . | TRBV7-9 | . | CASSLAKDRGVRSGANVLTF | TGTGCCAGCAGCTTAGCCAAGGACAGAGGGGTTAGGTCTGGGGCCAACGTCCTGACTTTC
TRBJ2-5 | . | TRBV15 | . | CATSRRGVSETQYF | TGTGCCACCAGCAGACGTGGAGTTTCGGAGACCCAGTACTTC
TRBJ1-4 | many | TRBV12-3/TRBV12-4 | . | CASSLRQPTNEKLFF | TGTGCCAGCAGTCTCAGACAGCCAACTAATGAAAAACTGTTTTTT
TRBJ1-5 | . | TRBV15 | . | CATSRDSLGFEPQHF | TGTGCCACCAGCAGGGACAGCCTTGGATTTGAGCCCCAGCATTTT
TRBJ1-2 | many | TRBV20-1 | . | CSARDRSAYLYGYTF | TGCAGTGCTAGAGATAGGTCAGCCTACCTTTATGGCTACACCTTC